This paragraph reports one T cell receptor (beta chain). This sample stems from a study of T cell changes during pregnancy in multiple sclerosis. Sequencing was performed with immunoSEQ multiplex PCR; in TCRdb, only in-frame clones are kept and a portion is missing. The sample lists tens of thousands of clones, roughly 94% seen once, with about 0.5% in the top ten. The clonotype was recovered from a female donor with multiple sclerosis, enrolled in a pregnancy study. The material was CD4+ T cells from peripheral blood mononuclear cells, obtained in the second trimester of pregnancy.

CDR3 sequence (DNA): TGTGCCATCCGAACAGGTTCCTACGAGCAGTACTTC. It yields the protein CAIRTGSYEQYF. The chain combines TRBV10-3 with TRBJ2-5, with D maybe TRBD1 (5 bases). The J call is in doubt because the DNA end fits TRBJ2-7 better. Per germline, CDR1 ENHRY and CDR2 SYGVKD. This CDR3 is 12 amino acids long.